This is a list of T cell receptor beta chains from one sample in a study of patients and donors after allogeneic stem cell transplantation. TCRdb ran MiXCR on the RT-PCR reads and lists one entry per CDR3 protein. This sample has about 90,000 distinct CDR3 sequences, with roughly 48% found just once. Sequenced material: blood, either unsorted or a sorted T cell fraction (not recorded which). Every receptor here comes from a human donor who was either an allogeneic HSCT recipient or a stem cell or donor lymphocyte infusion donor (not recorded which). It is not recorded whose cells these are; they may come from a transplant donor. The CDR3 runs from the conserved cysteine through the conserved F or W. D genes are given only for firm matches. Part of the rows lack a size; the others show once, few, many or a class for expanded clones.

.,TRBV29-1,TRBJ1-2,few,TGCAGCGCCGACAGGCGATCTAACTATGGCTACACCTTC,CSADRRSNYGYTF
.,TRBV15,TRBJ1-3,.,TGTGCCACCAGCAGAGATGGGGGAAACACCATATATTTT,CATSRDGGNTIYF
TRBD1,TRBV5-1,TRBJ1-5,.,TGCGCCAGCAGCCCGGGACAGGGGGGACATTTT,CASSPGQGGHF
.,TRBV7-3,TRBJ1-4,few,TGTGCCAGCAGCTTAACGGGGCAGCCTAATGAAAAACTGTTTTTT,CASSLTGQPNEKLFF
.,TRBV12-3/TRBV12-4,TRBJ1-1,few,TGTGCCAGCAGGAGGACAGTGAACACTGAAGCTTTCTTT,CASRRTVNTEAFF
.,TRBV4-3,TRBJ1-1,.,TGCGCCAGCAGCCAAGAGGCAGGAGGCACTGAAGCTTTCTTT,CASSQEAGGTEAFF
.,TRBV7-8,TRBJ1-2,.,TGTGCCAGCAGCACACAGACGAGGGGATGGTATGGCTACACCTTC,CASSTQTRGWYGYTF
.,TRBV28,TRBJ2-4,once,TGTGCCAGCAGTTTGGGGCAGGGGAACATTCAGTACTTC,CASSLGQGNIQYF
.,TRBV7-2,TRBJ1-4,few,TGTGCCAGCAGCTTTCGGACTCCGGGTGAAAAACTGTTTTTT,CASSFRTPGEKLFF
TRBD2,TRBV19,TRBJ2-1,.,TGTGCCAGTAGTTCTCGGGTAGCGGGAGGAAATGAGCAGTTCTTC,CASSSRVAGGNEQFF
.,TRBV6-2/TRBV6-3,TRBJ1-5,once,TGTGCCAGCAGACCCGGGGCTACCCAGCCCCAGCATTTT,CASRPGATQPQHF
.,TRBV25-1,TRBJ1-4,few,TGTGCCAGCAGTGAAAGGAGAGGGATCCGCAGTAATGAAAAACTGTTTTTT,CASSERRGIRSNEKLFF
.,TRBV2,TRBJ1-6,.,TGTGCCAGCAACAGAAGGGGATCGTATAATTCACCCCTCCACTTT,CASNRRGSYNSPLHF
.,TRBV3-1,TRBJ1-1,.,TGTGCCAGCAGCCAAGAAGGGGTGAACACTGAAGCTTTCTTT,CASSQEGVNTEAFF
.,TRBV12-3/TRBV12-4,TRBJ2-1,.,TGTGCCAGCACCTATAACAATGAGCAGTTCTTC,CASTYNNEQFF
.,TRBV10-3,TRBJ1-1,once,TGTGCCATCAGTGAGGTAGGGAACACTGAAGCTTTCTTT,CAISEVGNTEAFF
.,TRBV12-3/TRBV12-4,TRBJ1-2,.,TGTGCCAGCAGTTATCCAGTGGGGTATGGCTACACCTTC,CASSYPVGYGYTF
TRBD2,TRBV10-3,TRBJ2-3,.,TGTGCCATCAGGACGGAGACTAGCGGGATTTCCCGCACAGATACGCAGTATTTT,CAIRTETSGISRTDTQYF
.,TRBV28,TRBJ2-3,.,TGTGCCAGCAGTCGCACAGATACGCAGTATTTT,CASSRTDTQYF
.,TRBV4-3,TRBJ1-1,few,TGCGCCAGCAGCCAATCGAGGGGCTGGGGGATGAACACTGAAGCTTTCTTT,CASSQSRGWGMNTEAFF
.,TRBV21-1,TRBJ1-1,once,TGTGCCAGCAGCAAAAAGCCCACGCGGGGACCGAACACTGAAGCTTTCTTT,CASSKKPTRGPNTEAFF
TRBD1,TRBV12-3/TRBV12-4,TRBJ1-1,.,TGTGCCAGCAGTTTACAGGGGGGGAACGCTTTCTTT,CASSLQGGNAFF
.,TRBV29-1,TRBJ1-1,few,TGCAGCATTCCAGGGACTGGCACTGAAGCTTTCTTT,CSIPGTGTEAFF
.,TRBV6-1,TRBJ1-5,.,TGTGCCAGCAGTCCGGACGGTTATAGCAATCAGCCCCAGCATTTT,CASSPDGYSNQPQHF
.,TRBV4-3,TRBJ1-2,.,TGCGCCAGCAGCCAAGAAGGCAGGAACCTCTATGGCTACACCTTC,CASSQEGRNLYGYTF
TRBD1,TRBV20-1,TRBJ2-7,.,TGCAGTGCTAGGGATGGACAGGGGCTACGAGAGCAGTACTTC,CSARDGQGLREQYF
TRBD1,TRBV12-3/TRBV12-4,TRBJ1-1,.,TGTGCCAGCACTCTACGGGGGACAGGATTGAACACTGAAGCTTTCTTT,CASTLRGTGLNTEAFF
TRBD1,TRBV14,TRBJ1-3,few,TGTGCCAGCAGCCAAGCCCACCAAGGACAGGCGGCCTCTGGAAACACCATATATTTT,CASSQAHQGQAASGNTIYF
.,TRBV12-3/TRBV12-4,TRBJ1-1,.,TGTGCCAGCAGTTCCCGGGGGTCTGGACCGGAAGCTTTCTTT,CASSSRGSGPEAFF
TRBD1,TRBV12-3/TRBV12-4,TRBJ1-5,.,TGTGCCAGCAGTCTTCACGGGACAGGGAATCAGCCCCAGCATTTT,CASSLHGTGNQPQHF
.,TRBV4-1,TRBJ2-5,.,TGCGCCAGCAGCCAAGATCTGGACAGCATTCAAGAGACCCAGTACTTC,CASSQDLDSIQETQYF